This entry describes one T cell receptor beta chain. This entry comes from a study of blood T cell repertoires in COVID-19. V dropped 3 bases and J dropped 4 bases, with 15 bases sitting between them. CDR1 is GTSNPN, CDR2 SVGIG, per germline (reference sequence). This CDR3 contains 14 residues. Data came from immunoSEQ multiplex PCR; TCRdb stores just in-frame clones and leaves some out. The sample yields approximately 470,000 clones, about 85% seen once. Participants came from roughly 24 US areas, aged roughly 18 to 95 years. The sample consisted of PBMCs or T cells enriched from blood (not recorded which). The chain couples TRBV30 to TRBJ1-1; D is unclear. The sequence was obtained from a woman in her late teens or twenties who had recovered from COVID-19. The chain's CDR3 is CAWRRDWGGTEAFF. The CDR3 coding sequence is TGTGCCTGGAGGAGGGATTGGGGAGGCACTGAAGCTTTCTTT.